This TCR beta chain was identified in a study of blood T cell repertoires in COVID-19. Study in general: Samples of COVID-19 (acute and convalescent) were obtained from the United States, Italy and Spain. T cells, B-cell-depleted T cells, or PBMCs supplied cDNA or gDNA.

Original handling: Nucleated cell counts were estimated from reference gene primer amplification. Measured with immunoSEQ multiplex PCR; TCRdb has only the in-frame clones, and not every one. V, J and clone size derive from that table, while D and trimming were established from the DNA sequence. Of around 100,000 clones in the sample, around 81% are singletons; the top ten hold 13%. The V segment lost 4 bases and the J segment 6 bases; nucleotides outside the gene matches: 13. The germline gives CDR1 SGHVS, CDR2 FNYEAQ. This CDR3 region has 17 residues. The TCR sequence derives from a man aged 50-59 years with active or convalescent COVID-19. The chain is built from TRBV7-6 and TRBJ2-3; 10 nucleotides match TRBD2. Sequencing was done on a sample of peripheral blood. The CDR3 reads CASSYPRASGRRDTQYF. The CDR3 nucleotides read TGTGCCAGCAGCTACCCCCGGGCTAGCGGGAGAAGGGATACGCAGTATTTT.